The 15 T cell receptor beta chains in this list originate from one sample, sequenced in a study of blood T cells in healthy people across ages. The second PCR ran roughly 7 to 12 cycles with a sample-barcoded 5' primer and J-beta primers. TCRdb reprocessed the 5' RACE reads via MiXCR and lists one record per CDR3 protein. Seen here are about 1.8 million distinct CDR3 sequences, around half observed once, and the top ten hold roughly 2%. The sequenced sample was blood. The receptors stem from a middle-aged woman in good health.

This clonotype was detected only a few times. The chain has TRBV5-1 and TRBJ2-5; 7 nucleotides line up with TRBD1. The trim removed 5 bases at V and 5 bases at J, leaving 9 bases unmatched. Looked up from germline, CDR1 is SGHRS and CDR2 is YFSETQ. The CDR3 is 14 residues long. The CDR3 nucleotides are TGCGCCAGCAGTTATATAAGGGGGCACGAGACCCAGTACTTC. It specifies CASSYIRGHETQYF.

In its sample, this clonotype was seen a few times. The rearrangement joins TRBV7-2 to TRBJ2-4; 7 bases match TRBD2. Germline V gene lookup returns CDR1 SGHTA and CDR2 FQGNSA. The length of the CDR3 is 15 residues. Losses at the gene ends were 4 bases for V and 9 bases for J; bases not matched to a gene: 12. CDR3 residues: CASSYSGVAPGIQYF. The CDR3 DNA follows: TGTGCCAGCAGCTACAGCGGGGTAGCCCCAGGCATTCAGTACTTC.

This chain uses TRBV28 with TRBJ2-1; 7 bases are a match to TRBD1. Germline V CDR1 and CDR2: MDHEN, SYDVKM. The CDR3 consists of 16 residues. Trimming took 4 bases from V and 8 from J; bases not matched to a gene: 14. The CDR3 nucleotides read TGTGCCAGCAGTTCGGCCTACCCAGGGGGTGCGCATGAGCAGTTCTTC. Translation gives CASSSAYPGGAHEQFF.

This clonotype came up a few times. This rearrangement joins TRBV6-5 to TRBJ2-3, with D possibly being TRBD2 (7 bases). Trimming left V 7 bases short and J 5 bases short, with 13 bases between. The germline CDR1 and CDR2 sequences are MNHEY and SVGAGI. The CDR3 consists of 13 residues. The CDR3 sequence: CASIGGARDTQYF. The CDR3 DNA reads as TGTGCCAGCATAGGGGGGGCTAGAGATACGCAGTATTTT.

The rearrangement joins TRBV7-8 to TRBJ2-4; 7 bases line up with TRBD1. The CDR3 has 15 residues. In germline, CDR1 is SGHVS, CDR2 FQNEAQ. V was pared by 5 bases and J by 2 bases, with 6 bases of the junction left unmatched. CDR3 DNA sequence: TGTGCCAGCAGCCAAGACAGGGAAACCAAAAACATTCAGTACTTC. Its translation: CASSQDRETKNIQYF.

This chain uses TRBV2 with TRBJ2-5; TRBD1 is a possible D gene (5 bases). Per germline, CDR1 SNHLY and CDR2 FYNNEI. The CDR3 totals 15 residues. With 8 bases removed from V and 4 bases from J, the gap between germline ends came to 20 bases. This CDR3 reads CASSGDRASGETQYF. The CDR3 DNA reads as TGTGCCAGCTCTGGTGACAGAGCTAGTGGAGAGACCCAGTACTTC.

The V and J genes are TRBV3-1 and TRBJ1-2, with 8 bases that match TRBD1. Germline V CDR1 and CDR2: LGHDT, YNNKEL (reference sequence). V shed 2 bases and J 6 bases; nucleotides not matched to a gene: 5. The CDR3 has 14 amino acids. CDR3 region: CASSQLDRENGYTF. CDR3 in DNA: TGTGCCAGCAGCCAATTGGACAGGGAAAATGGCTACACCTTC.

This clonotype was detected only once. The V and J genes are TRBV11-2 and TRBJ2-7; 10 nucleotides match TRBD2. The J call is uncertain, as TRBJ2-5 better fits the DNA end. There are 17 residues in the CDR3. Germline V CDR1 and CDR2: SGHAT, FQNNGV. CDR3 nucleotide sequence: TGTGCCAGCAGCTTAAGGGGAACTAGCGGGGCAGACGAGACCCAGTACTTC. Protein product: CASSLRGTSGADETQYF.

The rearrangement uses TRBV5-1 and TRBJ1-5; 10 bases fit TRBD1. This CDR3 contains 15 residues. Germline CDR1 reads SGHRS; CDR2 reads YFSETQ. With 4 bases clipped from V and 0 bases from J, the junction kept 1 base outside the gene matches. In DNA, the CDR3 is TGCGCCAGCAGCAGACAGGGGGCTAGCAATCAGCCCCAGCATTTT. This translates into CASSRQGASNQPQHF.

This clonotype was counted between two and nine times. V gene TRBV7-9 combines with J gene TRBJ2-1; D possibly corresponds to TRBD1 (5 bases). Germline V lookup: CDR1 SEHNR, CDR2 FQNEAQ (reference sequence). This CDR3 spans 14 amino acids. Trimming took 4 bases from V and 7 from J, leaving 14 bases between them. The CDR3 spells CASSSYSAGNEQFF. In DNA form, the CDR3 reads TGTGCCAGCAGCTCATATTCCGCAGGGAATGAGCAGTTCTTC.

This clonotype was seen a handful of times. The chain links TRBV5-1 to TRBJ2-4, with D unresolved. Germline V gene data show CDR1 as SGHRS and CDR2 as YFSETQ. Trimming stripped 4 bases from V and 0 bases from J, with 17 bases between. This CDR3 comprises 17 residues. CDR3: CASSADKETLAKNIQYF. The CDR3 coding sequence is TGCGCCAGCAGCGCCGATAAGGAAACACTAGCCAAAAACATTCAGTACTTC.

This clonotype was seen a few times. The chain has TRBV7-9 and TRBJ1-2; TRBD1 agrees at 9 bases. This CDR3 has 16 residues. Germline loops: CDR1 SEHNR, CDR2 FQNEAQ (reference sequence). After removal of 6 bases from V and 1 base from J, the junction contained 9 bases not matched to a gene. The DNA for the CDR3 is TGTGCCAGCAGTTTGATACAGGGGGCCTTTAACTATGGCTACACCTTC. This codes for CASSLIQGAFNYGYTF.

The chain has TRBV27 and TRBJ2-7, with D possibly matching TRBD1 (6 bases). V lost 6 bases to trimming and J lost 3 bases, with 15 bases between them. In germline, CDR1 is MNHEY, CDR2 SMNVEV (reference sequence). The length of the CDR3 is 14 residues. This chain's CDR3 is CASRPPDRIYEQYF. The CDR3 DNA reads TGTGCCAGCAGACCCCCGGACAGAATCTACGAGCAGTACTTC.

This clonotype has just a few counts. This chain connects TRBV20-1 to TRBJ2-1; TRBD2 might be the D (5 bases). This CDR3 has 15 amino acids. Trimming left V 1 base short and J 5 bases short, with 15 bases between. Germline V gives CDR1 DFQATT, CDR2 SNEGSKA (reference sequence). The CDR3 DNA sequence: TGCAGTGCTAGAGCCCCACTAGTACCCCACAATGAGCAGTTCTTC. Translated, it gives CSARAPLVPHNEQFF.

This clonotype was observed at least ten times. For the CDR3, the DNA is TGCGCCAGCAGCCAAGTAACCGGGGCCAACGTCCTGACTTTC. This codes for CASSQVTGANVLTF. The chain uses TRBV4-3 and TRBJ2-6; D remains ambiguous. Germline CDR1 is LGHNA and CDR2 is YSLEER. V dropped 1 base and J dropped 4 bases, with 5 bases sitting between them. The CDR3 extends over 14 amino acids.